This TCR beta chain was captured in a study of control samples from healthy donors and cancer patients. CDR3 length: 17 amino acids. Assay used: immunoSEQ multiplex PCR; TCRdb lists only in-frame clones, some missing. Here the sample spans roughly 130,000 clones, around nine tenths being singletons. The source of this sequence is a man aged 50-60 years in good health. The chain carries TRBV12-2 and TRBJ1-5; TRBD1 reflects the table's D call only, with no check against the DNA. TRBV12-2 is classified as a pseudogene. Sequencing used blood. CDR3 coding DNA: TGTGCAAGTCGCTTAGAGATTTTTACAGGGGGCAATCAGCCCCAGCATTTT. Translated, it gives CASRLEIFTGGNQPQHF.